The 27 T cell receptor beta chains below come from one sample, sequenced in a study of cytomegalovirus exposure and HLA in healthy donors. The PCR contained 60 Vbeta and 13 Jbeta primers. TCRdb's copy holds only in-frame clones and misses some; the assay was immunoSEQ multiplex PCR. The sample holds 90,000 to 150,000 clones; about 70% are singletons and the top ten take approximately 2%. The source material was PBMCs. These receptors were collected from a human donor in good health.

The chain is built from TRBV28 and TRBJ1-1; TRBD1 aligns across 8 bases. The CDR3 has 15 residues. The ends lost 8 bases at V and 0 bases at J; junction bases unmatched: 8. The germline gives CDR1 MDHEN, CDR2 SYDVKM. This CDR3 is CASSTGGGMNTEAFF. The CDR3 DNA sequence: TGTGCCAGCTCAACAGGGGGTGGGATGAACACTGAAGCTTTCTTT.

The chain combines TRBV6-5 with TRBJ2-5; 7 bases align to TRBD1. This CDR3 is built from 14 residues. The germline V gene encodes CDR1 MNHEY and CDR2 SVGAGI. With V trimmed by 1 base and J by 2 bases, 1 base remained unmatched. The CDR3: CASSYWDRQETQYF. In DNA form, the CDR3 reads TGTGCCAGCAGTTACTGGGACAGACAAGAGACCCAGTACTTC.

The rearrangement links TRBV27 to TRBJ1-3; D is possibly TRBD1 (5 bases). The V end was cut by 6 bases, the J end by 0 bases, with 21 bases between. The CDR3 runs 18 residues. Germline V lookup: CDR1 MNHEY, CDR2 SMNVEV (reference sequence). CDR3 sequence (DNA): TGTGCCAGCAGCCCGATCTGGGGGAGGGAATTCTCTGGAAACACCATATATTTT. It encodes CASSPIWGREFSGNTIYF.

This sequence joins TRBV6-1 and TRBJ2-7, with D possibly TRBD2 on 6 matching bases. This CDR3 is 15 amino acids long. The V end was cut by 2 bases, the J end by 0 bases, with 11 bases between. CDR1 is MNHNS and CDR2 is SASEGT in the germline V gene. CDR3 sequence: CASSEFSGNSYEQYF. The CDR3 DNA reads TGTGCCAGCAGTGAATTTAGCGGAAACTCCTACGAGCAGTACTTC.

This chain links TRBV30 with TRBJ1-4; D perhaps matches TRBD1 (5 bases). Trimming removed 4 bases from V and 4 bases from J, with 13 bases in between. Germline CDR1 reads GTSNPN; CDR2 reads SVGIG (reference sequence). This CDR3 spans 14 amino acids. The CDR3 coding sequence is TGTGCCTGGACCACGGGGGGACGTAATGAAAAACTGTTTTTT. Its protein product is CAWTTGGRNEKLFF.

The gene calls are TRBV19 and TRBJ1-2; D uncertain. Trimming shortened V by 5 bases and J by 5 bases, and 15 bases separated the two germline ends. This CDR3 region has 14 residues. Germline V gene data show CDR1 as LNHDA and CDR2 as SQIVND (reference sequence). The CDR3 is CASSETLTGYGYTF. DNA of the CDR3: TGTGCCAGTAGTGAGACCCTTACGGGGTATGGCTACACCTTC.

The genes are TRBV2 and TRBJ1-5; D unresolved. Germline values: CDR1 SNHLY, CDR2 FYNNEI. This CDR3 is 14 amino acids long. V was cut by 3 bases and J by 1 base, with 7 bases left in between. The CDR3 DNA is TGTGCCAGCAGTGACGGCAGGAGCAATCAGCCCCAGCATTTT. Translation gives CASSDGRSNQPQHF. Using reference TRBV2 and TRBJ1-5 for the parts outside the CDR3, the full variable domain is EPEVTQTPSHQVTQMGQEVILRCVPISNHLYFYWYRQILGQKVEFLVSFYNNEISEKSEIFDDQFSVERPDGSNFTLKIRSTKLEDSAMYFCASSDGRSNQPQHFGDGTRLSIL.

The gene calls are TRBV4-2 and TRBJ2-5; 8 bases line up with TRBD2. CDR3 length: 15 amino acids. CDR1 is LGHNA and CDR2 is YNFKEQ in the germline V gene. V lost 1 base to trimming and J lost 5 bases; unmatched junction nucleotides: 6. This CDR3 reads CASSQVGGVLETQYF. The CDR3 nucleotides read TGTGCCAGCAGCCAAGTCGGGGGGGTCCTGGAGACCCAGTACTTC.

This chain uses TRBV28 with TRBJ2-1, with TRBD2 as a possible D gene (6 bases). V was cut by 7 bases and J by 1 base, with 11 bases left in between. The CDR3 covers 14 residues. The germline gives CDR1 MDHEN, CDR2 SYDVKM. CDR3 DNA sequence: TGTGCCAGCATTGCCGGGAGTTCCTACAATGAGCAGTTCTTC. Residues: CASIAGSSYNEQFF.

The J gene is TRBJ1-4, the V gene TRBV29-1, with D maybe TRBD1 (5 bases). The V end lost 0 bases, the J end lost 8 bases, and 16 bases lay between the germline ends. The CDR3 is made up of 15 amino acids. Germline CDR1 SQVTM, CDR2 ANQGSEA. This CDR3 is CSVEDVAGNGEKLFF. CDR3 coding DNA: TGCAGCGTTGAAGATGTCGCAGGGAACGGGGAAAAACTGTTTTTT.

The V and J genes are TRBV9 and TRBJ1-1, with TRBD1 matching over 8 bases. CDR1 and CDR2 from the germline V gene are SGDLS and YYNGEE. V dropped 0 bases and J dropped 4; count of bases not matched to a gene: 5. The CDR3 has 15 amino acids. The CDR3 DNA reads TGTGCCAGCAGCGTAGGACAGGGGTGGACCACTGAAGCTTTCTTT. This gives the protein CASSVGQGWTTEAFF.

The gene calls are TRBV7-2 and TRBJ1-4; D possibly corresponds to TRBD1 (5 bases). CDR1 is SGHTA, CDR2 FQGNSA, per germline. The CDR3 runs 16 residues. The V gene lost 3 bases and the J gene lost 6 bases, with 17 bases spanning the gap. In DNA form, the CDR3 reads TGTGCCAGCAGCTTCACCTACCCCGGGGGGTATGAAAAACTGTTTTTT. It is translated as CASSFTYPGGYEKLFF.

This chain uses TRBV10-2 with TRBJ2-1; D is unclear. The V end lost 10 bases, the J end lost 6 bases, and 10 bases lay between the germline ends. The CDR3 sequence is 11 residues long. Looked up from germline, CDR1 is WSHSY and CDR2 is SAAADI. CDR3 protein: CATTEANEQFF. The CDR3 region has the DNA TGCGCCACTACAGAAGCCAATGAGCAGTTCTTC.

The V call is TRBV27, the J call TRBJ2-2; no reliable D call. CDR3 size: 14 residues. The V end lost 3 bases, the J end lost 2 bases, and 7 bases lay between the germline ends. The germline gives CDR1 MNHEY, CDR2 SMNVEV (reference sequence). DNA of the CDR3: TGTGCCAGCAGTTTCGCAACTAACACCGGGGAGCTGTTTTTT. Its translation is CASSFATNTGELFF.

The chain joins TRBV13 to TRBJ2-7; a possible D gene is TRBD1 (6 bases). V was clipped by 0 bases and J by 7 bases, with 13 bases between them. The germline gives CDR1 PRHDT, CDR2 FYEKMQ (reference sequence). The CDR3 has 14 residues. Here the CDR3 reads CASSLGGQSWEQYF. CDR3 coding DNA: TGTGCCAGCAGCTTAGGAGGACAGTCTTGGGAGCAGTACTTC.

The rearrangement uses TRBV27 and TRBJ1-1, with 7 bases matching TRBD1. The length of the CDR3 is 14 residues. CDR1 is MNHEY, CDR2 SMNVEV, per germline (reference sequence). With 2 bases clipped from V and 9 bases from J, the junction kept 9 bases outside the gene matches. CDR3 in DNA: TGTGCCAGCAGTTTAGCCCAAACAGGGGTACAAGCTTTCTTT. This gives the protein CASSLAQTGVQAFF.

The chain is built from TRBV30 and TRBJ1-6, with 9 bases identical to TRBD1. The length of the CDR3 is 13 residues. Germline loops: CDR1 GTSNPN, CDR2 SVGIG (reference sequence). The junction had 1 base not matched to a gene; V was cut back by 3 bases and J by 7 bases. CDR3 region: CAWSGTGNSPLHF. CDR3 bases: TGTGCCTGGAGCGGGACAGGGAATTCACCCCTCCACTTT. Drawing the rest from reference TRBV30 and TRBJ1-6, the complete variable domain is SQTIHQWPATLVQPVGSPLSLECTVEGTSNPNLYWYRQAAGRGLQLLFYSVGIGQISSEVPQNLSASRPQDRQFILSSKKLLLSDSGFYLCAWSGTGNSPLHFGNGTRLTVT.

This chain uses TRBV18 with TRBJ2-7; tentative D call: TRBD1 (5 bases). This CDR3 region has 12 residues. Trimming took off 2 bases at V and 3 bases at J, with 5 bases between the two ends. Germline V CDR1 and CDR2: KGHSH, LQKENI. In DNA form, the CDR3 reads TGTGCCAGCTCACCAAGGGGCTACGAGCAGTACTTC. Amino acids: CASSPRGYEQYF.

The genes are TRBV29-1 and TRBJ2-2; TRBD1 matches 7 bases. CDR1 and CDR2 (germline): SQVTM, ANQGSEA. The CDR3 is 15 residues long. The V and J ends lost 6 bases and 0 bases, in that order; junction bases with no gene match: 7. The CDR3 spells CSVNPGQPNTGELFF. The CDR3, as DNA: TGCAGCGTGAACCCGGGACAGCCGAACACCGGGGAGCTGTTTTTT.

This clone turned up a few times. The V gene is TRBV5-6, the J gene TRBJ1-1; D unclear. V was trimmed by 1 base and J by 4 bases, leaving 11 bases between them. This CDR3 has 14 residues. The V gene's germline CDR1 is SGHDT and CDR2 YYEEEE. For the CDR3, the DNA is TGTGCCAGCAGCTTGTCCGGGGTTCCCACTGAAGCTTTCTTT. This encodes CASSLSGVPTEAFF.

This clone turned up a few times. This chain links TRBV7-3 with TRBJ1-2; the D is unclear. V lost 2 bases and J lost 2, with 12 bases in between. Germline lookup yields CDR1 SGHTA and CDR2 FQGTGA. The CDR3 is 15 amino acids. In nucleotides, the CDR3 is TGTGCCAGCAGCTTAGGCCAGAATCCCAACTATGGCTACACCTTC. Its translation: CASSLGQNPNYGYTF.

The V call is TRBV4-3, the J call TRBJ1-3; D ambiguous. In germline, CDR1 is LGHNA, CDR2 YSLEER. With 6 bases removed from V and 0 bases from J, the gap between germline ends came to 18 bases. The CDR3 totals 17 residues. Here the CDR3 reads CASSRTPAGNSGNTIYF. For the CDR3, the DNA is TGCGCCAGCAGTCGGACCCCCGCGGGGAACTCTGGAAACACCATATATTTT.

The rearrangement uses TRBV4-1 and TRBJ2-3; the D gene is possibly TRBD2 (5 bases). Germline lookup yields CDR1 MGHRA and CDR2 YSYEKL. The V and J ends lost 4 bases and 1 base respectively, with 15 bases between them. CDR3 length: 16 amino acids. DNA for the CDR3: TGCGCCAGCAGCCCCTTGGAGGCGGGTGGCACAGATACGCAGTATTTT. It specifies CASSPLEAGGTDTQYF.

This sequence joins TRBV9 and TRBJ1-3, with a possible D match to TRBD1 (5 bases). Trimming cost V 4 bases and J 0 bases, with 11 bases left between them. The germline V gene has CDR1 SGDLS and CDR2 YYNGEE. CDR3 length equals 15 residues. The CDR3 protein is CASSPRAVSGNTIYF. CDR3 in DNA: TGTGCCAGCAGCCCCAGGGCCGTCTCTGGAAACACCATATATTTT.

This chain links TRBV25-1 with TRBJ2-1, with D possibly being TRBD2 (6 bases). CDR3 length equals 16 residues. The V gene's germline CDR1 is MGHDK and CDR2 SYGVNS. Deletions cut 5 bases from V and 9 bases from J, with 23 bases between. The CDR3 spells CASSFSHPPQGLEQFF. Here the CDR3 DNA reads TGTGCCAGCAGTTTTTCCCACCCTCCCCAGGGACTTGAGCAGTTCTTC.

V is TRBV5-1 and J is TRBJ2-6; 7 nucleotides match TRBD2. With 2 bases clipped from V and 3 bases from J, the junction kept 2 bases outside the gene matches. CDR3 length: 15 amino acids. Germline loops: CDR1 SGHRS, CDR2 YFSETQ. The CDR3 reads CASSLAGLGANVLTF. CDR3 DNA sequence: TGCGCCAGCAGCTTAGCGGGGCTTGGGGCCAACGTCCTGACTTTC. Full variable domain (remainder filled in from reference TRBV5-1 and TRBJ2-6): KAGVTQTPRYLIKTRGQQVTLSCSPISGHRSVSWYQQTPGQGLQFLFEYFSETQRNKGNFPGRFSGRQFSNSRSEMNVSTLELGDSALYLCASSLAGLGANVLTFGAGSRLTVL.

This clone was seen just once. This rearrangement joins TRBV5-6 to TRBJ1-2; 10 bases align to TRBD1. Per the germline V gene, CDR1 is SGHDT and CDR2 is YYEEEE. V lost 4 bases to trimming and J lost 3 bases; unmatched junction nucleotides: 3. The CDR3 is 14 residues long. This CDR3 is CASSVDRGYYGYTF. The CDR3 DNA reads TGTGCCAGCAGCGTGGACAGGGGGTACTATGGCTACACCTTC.